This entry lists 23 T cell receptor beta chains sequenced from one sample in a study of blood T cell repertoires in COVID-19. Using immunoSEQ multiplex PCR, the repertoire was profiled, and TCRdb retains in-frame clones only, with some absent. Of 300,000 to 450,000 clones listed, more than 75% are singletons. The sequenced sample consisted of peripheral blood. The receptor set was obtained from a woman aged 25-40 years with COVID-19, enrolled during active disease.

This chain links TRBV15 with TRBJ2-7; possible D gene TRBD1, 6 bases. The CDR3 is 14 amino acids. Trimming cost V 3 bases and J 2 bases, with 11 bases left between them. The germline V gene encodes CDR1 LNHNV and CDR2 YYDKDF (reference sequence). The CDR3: CATSRRQAPYEQYF. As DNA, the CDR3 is TGTGCCACCAGCAGGCGACAGGCCCCCTACGAGCAGTACTTC.

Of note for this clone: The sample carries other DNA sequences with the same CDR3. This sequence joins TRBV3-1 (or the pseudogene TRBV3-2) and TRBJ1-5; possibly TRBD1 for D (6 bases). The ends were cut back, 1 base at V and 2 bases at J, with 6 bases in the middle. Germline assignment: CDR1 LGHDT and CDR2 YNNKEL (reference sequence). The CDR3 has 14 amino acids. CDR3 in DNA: TGTGCCAGCAGCCAAGCAGGGGGCAATCAGCCCCAGCATTTT. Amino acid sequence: CASSQAGGNQPQHF.

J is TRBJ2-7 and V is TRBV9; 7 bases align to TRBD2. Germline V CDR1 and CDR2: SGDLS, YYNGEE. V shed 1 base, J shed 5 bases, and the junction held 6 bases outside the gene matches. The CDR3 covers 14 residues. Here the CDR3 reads CASSVQAGPDEQYF. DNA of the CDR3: TGTGCCAGCAGCGTACAAGCGGGACCCGACGAGCAGTACTTC.

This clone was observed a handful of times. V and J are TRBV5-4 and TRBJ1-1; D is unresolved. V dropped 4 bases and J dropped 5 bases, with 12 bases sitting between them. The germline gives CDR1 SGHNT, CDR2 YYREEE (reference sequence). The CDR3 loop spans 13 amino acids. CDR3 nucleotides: TGTGCCAGCAGCCTACCAGGACTGACTGAAGCTTTCTTT. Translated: CASSLPGLTEAFF. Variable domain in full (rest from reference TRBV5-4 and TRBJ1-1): ETGVTQSPTHLIKTRGQQVTLRCSSQSGHNTVSWYQQALGQGPQFIFQYYREEENGRGNFPPRFSGLQFPNYSSELNVNALELDDSALYLCASSLPGLTEAFFGQGTRLTVV.

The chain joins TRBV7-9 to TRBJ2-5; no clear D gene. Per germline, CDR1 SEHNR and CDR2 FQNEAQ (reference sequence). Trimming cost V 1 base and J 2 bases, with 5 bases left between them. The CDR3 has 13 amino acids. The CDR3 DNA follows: TGTGCCAGCAGCTTAGAAATACAAGAGACCCAGTACTTC. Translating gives CASSLEIQETQYF. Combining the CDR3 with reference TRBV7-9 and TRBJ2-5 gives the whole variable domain DTGVSQNPRHKITKRGQNVTFRCDPISEHNRLYWYRQTLGQGPEFLTYFQNEAQLEKSRLLSDRFSAERPKGSFSTLEIQRTEQGDSAMYLCASSLEIQETQYFGPGTRLLVL.

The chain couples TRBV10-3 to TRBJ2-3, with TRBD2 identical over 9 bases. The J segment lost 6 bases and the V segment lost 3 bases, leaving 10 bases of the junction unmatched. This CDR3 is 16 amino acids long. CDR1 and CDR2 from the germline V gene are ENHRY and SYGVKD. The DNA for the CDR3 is TGTGCCATCAGTGACTTGCGGCGGGAGGGCCGGGATACGCAGTATTTT. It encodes CAISDLRREGRDTQYF.

The CDR3 region is CASSPQDYYGYTF. The CDR3 coding sequence is TGTGCCAGCAGTCCACAGGATTACTATGGCTACACCTTC. The chain carries TRBV6-5 and TRBJ1-2; TRBD1 might be the D (5 bases). The CDR3 covers 13 residues. V was clipped by 5 bases and J by 3 bases, with 10 bases between them. Germline V gene sequence: CDR1 MNHEY, CDR2 SVGAGI.

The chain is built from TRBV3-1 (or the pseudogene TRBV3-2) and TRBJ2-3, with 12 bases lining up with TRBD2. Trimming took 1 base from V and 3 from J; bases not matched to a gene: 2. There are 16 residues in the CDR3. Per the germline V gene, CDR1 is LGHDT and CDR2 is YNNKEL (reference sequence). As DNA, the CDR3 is TGTGCCAGCAGCCAAGGAGGACTAGCGGGAACAGATACGCAGTATTTT. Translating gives CASSQGGLAGTDTQYF.

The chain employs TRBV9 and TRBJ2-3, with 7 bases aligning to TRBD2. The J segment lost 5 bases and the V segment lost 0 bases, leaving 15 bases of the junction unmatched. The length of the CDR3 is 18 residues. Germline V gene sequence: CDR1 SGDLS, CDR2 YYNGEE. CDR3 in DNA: TGTGCCAGCAGCGTAGGTCCAAGCGGGACCTTCCGGGGAGATACGCAGTATTTT. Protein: CASSVGPSGTFRGDTQYF.

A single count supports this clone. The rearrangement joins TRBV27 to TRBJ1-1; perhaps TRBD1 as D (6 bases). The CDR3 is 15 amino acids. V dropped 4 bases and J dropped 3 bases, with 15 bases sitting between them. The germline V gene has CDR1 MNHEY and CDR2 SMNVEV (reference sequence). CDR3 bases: TGTGCCAGCAGTTCTACAGGGTCGGCGTACACTGAAGCTTTCTTT. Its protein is CASSSTGSAYTEAFF.

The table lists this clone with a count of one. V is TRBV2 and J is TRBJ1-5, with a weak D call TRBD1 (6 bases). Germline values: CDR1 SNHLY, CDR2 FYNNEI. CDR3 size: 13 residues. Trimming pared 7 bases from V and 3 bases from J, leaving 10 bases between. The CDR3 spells CASTGQYNQPQHF. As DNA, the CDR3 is TGTGCCAGCACAGGACAGTACAATCAGCCCCAGCATTTT.

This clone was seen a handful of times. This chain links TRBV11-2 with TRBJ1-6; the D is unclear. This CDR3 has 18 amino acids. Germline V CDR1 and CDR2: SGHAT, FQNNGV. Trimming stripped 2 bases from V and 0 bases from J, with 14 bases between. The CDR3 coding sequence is TGTGCCAGCAGCTTACGATCTGGCGGGAGCTCCTATAATTCACCCCTCCACTTT. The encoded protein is CASSLRSGGSSYNSPLHF.

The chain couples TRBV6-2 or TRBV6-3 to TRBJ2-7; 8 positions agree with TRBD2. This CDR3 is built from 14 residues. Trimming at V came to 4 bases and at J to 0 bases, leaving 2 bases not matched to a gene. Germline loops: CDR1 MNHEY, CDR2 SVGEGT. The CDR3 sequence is CASSFTSGSYEQYF. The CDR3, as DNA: TGTGCCAGCAGTTTCACTAGCGGCTCCTACGAGCAGTACTTC.

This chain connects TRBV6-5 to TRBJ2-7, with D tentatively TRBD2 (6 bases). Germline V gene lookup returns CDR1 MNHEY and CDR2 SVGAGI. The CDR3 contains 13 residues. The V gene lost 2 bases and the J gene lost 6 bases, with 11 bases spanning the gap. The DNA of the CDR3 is TGTGCCAGCAGTTACGCGGGATATGGCGAGCAGTACTTC. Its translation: CASSYAGYGEQYF.

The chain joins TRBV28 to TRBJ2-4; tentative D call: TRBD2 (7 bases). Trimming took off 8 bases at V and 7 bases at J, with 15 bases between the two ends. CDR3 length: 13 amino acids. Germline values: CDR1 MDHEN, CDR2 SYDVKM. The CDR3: CASLTGGANIQYF. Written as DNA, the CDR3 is TGTGCCAGCCTTACTGGGGGGGCGAACATTCAGTACTTC.

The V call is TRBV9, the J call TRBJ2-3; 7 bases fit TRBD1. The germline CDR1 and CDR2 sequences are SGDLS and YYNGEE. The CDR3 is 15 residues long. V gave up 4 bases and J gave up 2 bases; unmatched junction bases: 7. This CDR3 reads CASSPQGRNTDTQYF. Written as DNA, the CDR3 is TGTGCCAGCAGCCCACAGGGGAGAAACACAGATACGCAGTATTTT. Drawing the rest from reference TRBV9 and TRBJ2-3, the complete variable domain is DSGVTQTPKHLITATGQRVTLRCSPRSGDLSVYWYQQSLDQGLQFLIQYYNGEERAKGNILERFSAQQFPDLHSELNLSSLELGDSALYFCASSPQGRNTDTQYFGPGTRLTVL.

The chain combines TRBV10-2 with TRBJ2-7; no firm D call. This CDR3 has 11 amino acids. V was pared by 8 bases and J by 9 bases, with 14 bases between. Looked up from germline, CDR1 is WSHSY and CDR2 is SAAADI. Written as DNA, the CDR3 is TGCGCCAGCGAAGTAAGCGAGCGGCAGTACTTC. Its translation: CASEVSERQYF.

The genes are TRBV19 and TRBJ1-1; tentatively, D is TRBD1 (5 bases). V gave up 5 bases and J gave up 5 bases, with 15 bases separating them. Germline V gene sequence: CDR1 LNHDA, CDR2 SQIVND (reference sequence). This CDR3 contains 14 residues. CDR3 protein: CASSHPGTGTEAFF. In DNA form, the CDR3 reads TGTGCCAGTAGTCATCCCGGGACTGGAACTGAAGCTTTCTTT.

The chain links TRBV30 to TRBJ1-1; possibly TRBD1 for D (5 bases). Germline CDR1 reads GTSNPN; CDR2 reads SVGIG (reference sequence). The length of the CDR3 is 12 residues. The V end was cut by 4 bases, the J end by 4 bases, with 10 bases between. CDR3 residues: CAWIPRVTEAFF. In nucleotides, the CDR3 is TGTGCCTGGATTCCCAGGGTCACTGAAGCTTTCTTT.

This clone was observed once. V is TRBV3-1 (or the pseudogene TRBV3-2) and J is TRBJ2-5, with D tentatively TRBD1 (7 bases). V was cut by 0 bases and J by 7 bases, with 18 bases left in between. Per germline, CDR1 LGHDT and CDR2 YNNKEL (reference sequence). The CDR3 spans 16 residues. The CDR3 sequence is CASSQDGGTAEGTQYF. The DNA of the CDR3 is TGTGCCAGCAGCCAAGACGGAGGGACAGCCGAGGGGACCCAGTACTTC.

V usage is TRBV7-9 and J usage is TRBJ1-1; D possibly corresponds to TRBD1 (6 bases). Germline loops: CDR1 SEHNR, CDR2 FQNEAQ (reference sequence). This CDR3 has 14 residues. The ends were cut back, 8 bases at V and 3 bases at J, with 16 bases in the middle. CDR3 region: CASERGGQDTEAFF. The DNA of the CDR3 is TGTGCCAGCGAAAGGGGGGGGCAGGACACTGAAGCTTTCTTT.

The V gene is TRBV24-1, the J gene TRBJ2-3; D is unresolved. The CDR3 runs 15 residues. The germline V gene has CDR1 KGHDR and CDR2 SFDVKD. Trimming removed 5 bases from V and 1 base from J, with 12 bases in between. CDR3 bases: TGTGCCACCAGTGTTGGGCAAATAGGCACAGATACGCAGTATTTT. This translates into CATSVGQIGTDTQYF.

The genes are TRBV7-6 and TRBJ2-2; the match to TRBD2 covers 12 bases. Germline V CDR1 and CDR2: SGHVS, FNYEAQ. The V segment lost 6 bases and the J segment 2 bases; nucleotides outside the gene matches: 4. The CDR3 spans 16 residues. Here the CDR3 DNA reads TGTGCCAGCAGGGGACTAGCGGGTCCTAACACCGGGGAGCTGTTTTTT. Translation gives CASRGLAGPNTGELFF.